A selection of T cell receptor beta chains follows, all from one sample in a study of beta chain features in type 1 diabetes. Sequenced by immunoSEQ multiplex PCR; TCRdb stores in-frame clones only, minus some. Here the sample spans under 450,000 clones, about 15% being singletons. The specimen was naive CD4+ T cells from blood. These receptors came from a man aged 25-45 years in good health. The CDR3 runs from the conserved cysteine through the conserved F or W. The D gene is left open where the match is weak. Clone size appears in some rows only: once, few, many, or a class for an expanded clone.

>TRBJ1-1|few|TRBV20-1|NA
TGCAGTGCAAACAAGGACGGTGAAGCTTTCTTT
CSANKDGEAFF
>TRBJ2-1|NA|TRBV10-3|TRBD2
TGTGCCATCAGTGCGAGCGGGAGGCAGAGCTCCTACAATGAGCAGTTCTTC
CAISASGRQSSYNEQFF
>TRBJ2-1|few|TRBV9|NA
TGTGCCAGCAGCCCGAGGGGGAGCTCCTACAATGAGCAGTTCTTC
CASSPRGSSYNEQFF
>TRBJ1-2|few|TRBV7-9|NA
TGTGCCAGCAGCTCCGGCGGAGAGAACTATGGCTACACCTTC
CASSSGGENYGYTF
>TRBJ2-1|NA|TRBV14|NA
TGTGCCAGCAGCCCATACAGGGTCGAGCAGTTCTTC
CASSPYRVEQFF
>TRBJ2-1|NA|TRBV5-1|TRBD2
TGCGCCAGCAGCCCCGATGGGCTAGCGGGGTACAATGAGCAGTTCTTC
CASSPDGLAGYNEQFF
>TRBJ2-5|NA|TRBV30|NA
TGTGCCTGGAGCGAGGAAGAGACCCAGTACTTC
CAWSEEETQYF
>TRBJ1-2|few|TRBV6-6|NA
TGTGCCAGCAGTTACTCAGTCAGGGAAGACTATGGCTACACCTTC
CASSYSVREDYGYTF
>TRBJ2-3|NA|TRBV7-9|TRBD2
TGTGCCCCTGGACTAGCGGGCGCAGATACGCAGTATTTT
CAPGLAGADTQYF
>TRBJ1-5|NA|TRBV4-3|NA
TGCGCCAGCAGCCTTGGACTGAGCAATCAGCCCCAGCATTTT
CASSLGLSNQPQHF
>TRBJ2-3|NA|TRBV7-3|TRBD2
TGTGCCAGCAGCTTTCGCGGGAGGGAAGATACGCAGTATTTT
CASSFRGREDTQYF
>TRBJ2-7|NA|TRBV27|TRBD1
TGTGCCAGCAGTCGGACAGGTATGCCCTACGAGCAGTACTTC
CASSRTGMPYEQYF
>TRBJ2-1|few|TRBV4-3|NA
TGCGCCAGCAGCCAAGATTCCGGTTCCAGGGCAGGGCGCAATGAGCAGTTCTTC
CASSQDSGSRAGRNEQFF
>TRBJ1-2|few|TRBV15|NA
TGTGCCACCAGCAGAGATGTCTATGGCTACACCTTC
CATSRDVYGYTF
>TRBJ2-3|few|TRBV5-1|NA
TGCGCCAGCAATAATGTTGTCAGCACAGATACGCAGTATTTT
CASNNVVSTDTQYF
>TRBJ2-5|NA|TRBV5-1|TRBD2
TGCGCCAGCAGCTCCCGGGTTAGCGGGGCAGAGACCCAGTACTTC
CASSSRVSGAETQYF
>TRBJ1-2|few|TRBV30|NA
TGTGCCTGGGGAAGATTGGGATATGGCTACACCTTC
CAWGRLGYGYTF
>TRBJ2-5|few|TRBV6-6|NA
TGTGCCAGCAGTTACGGGCGGATTCAAGAGACCCAGTACTTC
CASSYGRIQETQYF
>TRBJ2-3|few|TRBV7-9|TRBD2
TGTGCCAGCAGCTTATTAGCGGGAACAGATACGCAGTATTTT
CASSLLAGTDTQYF